Described below is a single T cell receptor (beta chain) sequence and its context. The antigen remains unidentified. Sequencing was performed with immunoSEQ multiplex PCR; in TCRdb, only in-frame clones are kept and a portion is missing. The sample consists of under 2,500,000 clones, approximately 94% of them appearing once. This sample stems from a study of shared clonotypes between healthy human individuals. Study conclusions and caveats: Collection of samples was limited to blood; tissue repertoires likely differ. Against clonotypes common to all four donors, non-shared ones had lower generation probabilities. Generally, estimated richness proved larger in naive subsets than it did in memory subsets.

V was clipped by 4 bases and J by 3 bases, with 9 bases between them. Per the germline V gene, CDR1 is SGHVS and CDR2 is FQNEAQ. The CDR3 runs 13 residues. Sequences were obtained from naive CD4+ T cells sorted from blood. The subset here: CD45RA+ positively selected. The TCR was taken from a man younger than 30 in good health. The chain links TRBV7-8 to TRBJ1-1; D might be TRBD1 (5 bases). The CDR3 DNA reads as TGTGCCAGCAGCTCTTTGGGGGACACTGAAGCTTTCTTT. This translates into CASSSLGDTEAFF.